The T cell receptor (beta chain) under discussion was sequenced for a study of cytomegalovirus exposure and HLA in healthy donors. Notes on the study in general: For most subjects, TCR beta sequences were reported to predict HLA-A and HLA-B alleles with accuracy. More clonal expansion characterized HLA-associated TCR beta chains than equally common others in a later analysis.

While unrecorded immune exposures were likely, the donors were nominally healthy when sampled. A word on this clone: No antigen is known for it.

Primers: 60 Vbeta forward and 13 Jbeta reverse. The assay was immunoSEQ multiplex PCR, and TCRdb's table has in-frame clones only and misses some. The repertoire holds roughly 250,000 clones, with 84% as singletons. J lost 1 base, V lost 0 bases, and 6 bases had no gene match. Germline CDR1 reads SGHRS; CDR2 reads YFSETQ. This CDR3 spans 19 amino acids. J is TRBJ2-1 and V is TRBV5-1; the match to TRBD2 covers 14 bases. What was sequenced was PBMCs. This clonotype was obtained from a woman between 40 and 50 years old in good health and CMV-seropositive. The CDR3 protein is CASSLEGTSGRSSYNEQFF. The CDR3 DNA follows: TGCGCCAGCAGCTTGGAGGGGACTAGCGGGAGATCATCCTACAATGAGCAGTTCTTC. Full variable domain (outside the CDR3, taken from reference TRBV5-1 and TRBJ2-1): KAGVTQTPRYLIKTRGQQVTLSCSPISGHRSVSWYQQTPGQGLQFLFEYFSETQRNKGNFPGRFSGRQFSNSRSEMNVSTLELGDSALYLCASSLEGTSGRSSYNEQFFGPGTRLTVL.